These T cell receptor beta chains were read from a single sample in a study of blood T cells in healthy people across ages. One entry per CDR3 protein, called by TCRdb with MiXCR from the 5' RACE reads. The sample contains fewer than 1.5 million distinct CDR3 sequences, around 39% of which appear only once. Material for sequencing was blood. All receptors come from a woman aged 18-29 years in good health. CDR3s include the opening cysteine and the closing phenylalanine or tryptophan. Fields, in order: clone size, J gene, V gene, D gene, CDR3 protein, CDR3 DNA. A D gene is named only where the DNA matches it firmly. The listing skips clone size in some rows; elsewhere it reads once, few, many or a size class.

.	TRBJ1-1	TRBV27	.	CASSLKTGPNTEAFF	TGTGCCAGCAGTTTAAAAACAGGTCCGAACACTGAAGCTTTCTTT
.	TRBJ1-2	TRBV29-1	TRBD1	CSERQGSLGYTF	TGCAGCGAAAGACAGGGCTCTCTTGGCTACACCTTC
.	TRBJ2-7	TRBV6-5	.	CASSYVAYEVYEQYF	TGTGCCAGCAGTTACGTAGCCTACGAGGTCTACGAGCAGTACTTC
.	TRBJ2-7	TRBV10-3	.	CAIRPTASYEQYF	TGTGCCATCAGACCGACAGCCAGTTACGAGCAGTACTTC
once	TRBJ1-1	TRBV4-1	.	CASSQERDGIKLNTEAFF	TGCGCCAGCAGCCAAGAACGGGACGGTATAAAGTTGAACACTGAAGCTTTCTTT
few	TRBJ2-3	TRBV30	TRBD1	CASRTGARDTQYF	TGTGCTTCCAGGACAGGGGCGCGAGATACGCAGTATTTT
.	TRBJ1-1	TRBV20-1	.	CSASGGRAENTEAFF	TGCAGTGCTAGTGGGGGCAGGGCTGAGAACACTGAAGCTTTCTTT
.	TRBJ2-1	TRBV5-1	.	CASRTRSDNEQFF	TGCGCCAGCAGGACGAGGAGCGACAATGAGCAGTTCTTC
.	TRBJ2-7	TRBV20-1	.	CSAASVTTGDNEQYF	TGCAGTGCCGCATCAGTAACGACAGGAGATAATGAGCAGTACTTC
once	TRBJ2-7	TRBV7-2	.	CASSLGGTARYEQYF	TGTGCCAGCAGCTTAGGCGGGACGGCACGCTACGAGCAGTACTTC
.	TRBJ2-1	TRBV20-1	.	CSARDLRSSYNEQFF	TGCAGTGCTAGAGATCTGAGGAGCTCCTACAATGAGCAGTTCTTC
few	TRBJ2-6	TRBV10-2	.	CASVSQGSGANVLTF	TGCGCCAGCGTCTCACAAGGGTCTGGGGCCAACGTCCTGACTTTC
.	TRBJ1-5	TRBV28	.	CASSPPAGRVQPQHF	TGTGCCAGCAGTCCCCCGGCGGGGCGCGTTCAGCCCCAGCATTTT
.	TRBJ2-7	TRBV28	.	CASSLSPDTYEQYF	TGTGCCAGCAGTTTATCCCCGGACACCTACGAGCAGTACTTC
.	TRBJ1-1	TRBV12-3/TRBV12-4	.	CASSFNTRNTEAFF	TGTGCCAGCAGTTTCAACACCCGTAACACTGAAGCTTTCTTT
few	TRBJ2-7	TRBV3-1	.	CASSNHASVYEQYF	TGTGCCAGCAGCAACCACGCGTCGGTTTACGAGCAGTACTTC
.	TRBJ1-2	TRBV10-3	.	CAISTSRVLEGYTF	TGTGCCATCAGTACTAGTAGGGTTTTGGAGGGCTACACCTTC
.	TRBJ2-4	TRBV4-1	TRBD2	CASSQEVTSGTRDIQYF	TGCGCCAGCAGCCAAGAAGTGACTAGCGGGACCAGGGACATTCAGTACTTC
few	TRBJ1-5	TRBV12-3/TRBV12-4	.	CASMDPGAGFNQPQHF	TGTGCCAGCATGGATCCTGGTGCAGGGTTCAATCAGCCCCAGCATTTT
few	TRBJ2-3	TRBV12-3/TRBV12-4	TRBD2	CASSPSGRVLGTQYF	TGTGCCAGCAGCCCTAGCGGGAGGGTCTTGGGTACGCAGTATTTT
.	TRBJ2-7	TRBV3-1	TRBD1	CASSHSTGTETYEQYF	TGTGCCAGCAGCCACTCAACCGGGACAGAAACCTACGAGCAGTACTTC
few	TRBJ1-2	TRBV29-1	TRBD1	CSAGQGPSYTF	TGCAGCGCCGGACAGGGACCGTCCTACACCTTC
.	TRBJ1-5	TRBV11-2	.	CASSLVGEGDQPQHF	TGTGCCAGCAGCTTAGTCGGCGAGGGGGATCAGCCCCAGCATTTT
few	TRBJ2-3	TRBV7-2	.	CASSLRLAPTDTQYF	TGTGCCAGCAGCTTAAGGCTAGCGCCAACAGATACGCAGTATTTT
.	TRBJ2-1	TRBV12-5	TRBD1	CASVLGQGAYNEQFF	TGTGCTAGTGTACTGGGGCAGGGGGCCTACAATGAGCAGTTCTTC
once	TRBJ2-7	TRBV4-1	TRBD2	CASSQDASGSPEQYF	TGCGCCAGCAGCCAAGACGCTAGCGGGAGTCCTGAGCAGTACTTC
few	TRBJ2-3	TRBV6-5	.	CASSYGRGTDTQYF	TGTGCCAGCAGTTACGGCAGGGGAACAGATACGCAGTATTTT
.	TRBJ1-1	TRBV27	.	CASSSPGRMNTEAFF	TGTGCCAGCAGTTCCCCGGGGAGAATGAACACTGAAGCTTTCTTT
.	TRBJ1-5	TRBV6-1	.	CASSPRWRSNQPQHF	TGTGCCAGCAGTCCCCGGTGGAGGAGCAATCAGCCCCAGCATTTT
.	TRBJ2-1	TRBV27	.	CASSPDAAAGEQFF	TGTGCCAGCAGTCCTGATGCAGCGGCGGGTGAGCAGTTCTTC
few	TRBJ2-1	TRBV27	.	CASSSQAGPTNNEQFF	TGTGCCAGCAGTTCCCAGGCGGGGCCGACAAACAATGAGCAGTTCTTC
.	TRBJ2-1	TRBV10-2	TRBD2	CASSESVGTSTYNEQFF	TGCGCCAGCAGTGAGTCTGTGGGGACTAGTACCTACAATGAGCAGTTCTTC
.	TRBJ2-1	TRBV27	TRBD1	CASSLWGQTHNEQFF	TGTGCCAGCAGTTTATGGGGACAGACACACAATGAGCAGTTCTTC
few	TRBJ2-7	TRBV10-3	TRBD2	CAIREEVAGWGYEQYF	TGTGCCATCAGGGAGGAGGTAGCGGGATGGGGATACGAGCAGTACTTC
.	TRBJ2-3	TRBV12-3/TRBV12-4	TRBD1	CASRVRTGGNTDTQYF	TGTGCCAGCAGAGTCCGGACAGGGGGAAACACAGATACGCAGTATTTT
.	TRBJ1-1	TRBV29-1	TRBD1	CSVDRRQGEPAFF	TGCAGCGTTGATAGGAGACAGGGAGAACCAGCTTTCTTT
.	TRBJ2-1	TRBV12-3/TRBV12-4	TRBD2	CASSSKNRLAGVGNEQFF	TGTGCCAGCAGTTCAAAAAATAGACTAGCGGGAGTGGGGAATGAGCAGTTCTTC
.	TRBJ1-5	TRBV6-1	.	CASDRELNQPQHF	TGTGCCAGCGATAGGGAGCTCAATCAGCCCCAGCATTTT
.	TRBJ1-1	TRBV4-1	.	CASSQEGDKKNTEAFF	TGCGCCAGCAGCCAAGAGGGGGATAAGAAGAACACTGAAGCTTTCTTT
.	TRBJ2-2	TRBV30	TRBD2	CAWRGGSSGRNTGELFF	TGTGCCTGGAGGGGGGGTTCTAGCGGGAGGAACACCGGGGAGCTGTTTTTT
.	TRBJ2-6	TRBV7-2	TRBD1	CASSLADRGKSGANVLTF	TGTGCCAGCAGCTTAGCGGACAGGGGGAAATCTGGGGCCAACGTCCTGACTTTC
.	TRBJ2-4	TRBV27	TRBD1	CASSPGQGLRAQYF	TGTGCCAGTAGTCCGGGACAGGGTCTTAGGGCTCAGTACTTC
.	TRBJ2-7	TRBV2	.	CASSEHLYEQYF	TGTGCCAGCAGTGAACACTTATACGAGCAGTACTTC
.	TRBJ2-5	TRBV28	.	CASSKPLNMQYF	TGTGCCAGCAGTAAACCCCTGAATATGCAGTACTTC
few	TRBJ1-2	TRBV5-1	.	CASAGGSSTNYGYTF	TGCGCCAGCGCTGGGGGGAGCAGTACTAACTATGGCTACACCTTC
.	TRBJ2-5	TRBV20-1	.	CSARKTRFETQYF	TGCAGTGCTAGGAAAACTAGGTTCGAGACCCAGTACTTC
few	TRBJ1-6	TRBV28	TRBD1	CASSGDRYDPYSPLHF	TGTGCCAGCAGTGGGGACAGATACGACCCTTATTCACCCCTCCACTTT
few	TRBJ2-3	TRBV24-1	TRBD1	CATSDLQNTGADTQYF	TGTGCCACCAGTGATTTGCAAAACACAGGGGCAGATACGCAGTATTTT